This passage covers 28 T cell receptor beta chains from one sample sequenced in a study of regulatory T cells in long-lasting Graves disease. Building of the TCR beta libraries involved iRepertoire HTBI primers and Arm-PCR of CDR3 regions. Each CDR3 protein is one row after TCRdb ran MiXCR on the multiplex PCR reads. The data contain hundreds of thousands of distinct CDR3 sequences, about 22% of them singletons. Time point here: persistent/refractory GD, antithyroid drugs over 5 years with positive TRAb. Generation of the TCR library employed RNA extracted from PBMCs. The material was peripheral blood mononuclear cells (PBMCs), obtained when the disease was refractory, from a patient treated with antithyroid drugs. The receptor source for this set is a female donor with Graves disease.

The chain carries TRBV9 and TRBJ1-1; 7 bases are shared with TRBD1. The CDR3 spans 15 residues. V gave up 3 bases and J gave up 0 bases; unmatched junction bases: 5. CDR1 and CDR2 from the germline V gene are SGDLS and YYNGEE. CDR3 in DNA: TGTGCCAGCAGCGCCCGACAGGGTTTGAACACTGAAGCTTTCTTT. Translation gives CASSARQGLNTEAFF.

This clonotype has at least ten counts. The rearrangement uses TRBV7-2 and TRBJ1-6; a possible D gene is TRBD1 (6 bases). The CDR3 has 14 residues. The germline CDR1 and CDR2 sequences are SGHTA and FQGNSA. V dropped 4 bases and J dropped 10 bases, with 14 bases sitting between them. CDR3 sequence: CASSSDQGRSPLHF. The DNA of the CDR3 is TGTGCCAGCAGCTCGGACCAGGGGCGATCACCCCTCCACTTT. Together with reference TRBV7-2 and TRBJ1-6, the CDR3 gives the full variable domain: GAGVSQSPSNKVTEKGKDVELRCDPISGHTALYWYRQSLGQGLEFLIYFQGNSAPDKSGLPSDRFSAERTGGSVSTLTIQRTQQEDSAVYLCASSSDQGRSPLHFGNGTRLTVT.

V and J are TRBV11-2 and TRBJ2-1; D might be TRBD2 (6 bases). The CDR3 spans 12 residues. Trimming took off 1 base at V and 8 bases at J, with 6 bases between the two ends. CDR1 SGHAT and CDR2 FQNNGV come from the germline V gene. CDR3 DNA: TGTGCCAGCAGCTTAGGCGGGGATGAGCAGTTCTTC. This encodes CASSLGGDEQFF.

This clonotype was recorded at least ten times. The V gene is TRBV29-1, the J gene TRBJ1-1; the D gene is possibly TRBD1 (5 bases). CDR1 SQVTM and CDR2 ANQGSEA come from the germline V gene. The CDR3 runs 13 residues. The V and J ends lost 0 bases and 0 bases respectively, with 5 bases between them. The CDR3 is CSVEEGVNTEAFF. In DNA form, the CDR3 reads TGCAGCGTTGAAGAGGGGGTGAACACTGAAGCTTTCTTT.

This clonotype was seen ten or more times. The rearrangement links TRBV20-1 to TRBJ1-2; the D is unclear. With 3 bases removed from V and 1 base from J, the gap between germline ends came to 6 bases. CDR3 length: 12 residues. In germline, CDR1 is DFQATT, CDR2 SNEGSKA (reference sequence). Here the CDR3 reads CSASSNNYGYTF. Here the CDR3 DNA reads TGCAGTGCTAGTTCCAATAACTATGGCTACACCTTC.

The CDR3 sequence is CASRSPGTAEAFF. The CDR3, as DNA: TGTGCCAGCAGGTCCCCCGGGACAGCAGAAGCTTTCTTT. The chain has TRBV28 and TRBJ1-1; 7 bases agree with TRBD1. Per germline, CDR1 MDHEN and CDR2 SYDVKM. V lost 6 bases, J lost 8 bases, and 9 bases stayed unmatched. This CDR3 comprises 13 residues.

Points on this clonotype: The likely explanation is a read error, given a far larger clone one base away. The chain couples TRBV6-4 to TRBJ2-6; TRBD1 matches 8 bases. CDR3 length equals 15 residues. In germline, CDR1 is MRHNA, CDR2 SNTAGT. With 11 bases clipped from V and 3 bases from J, the junction kept 9 bases outside the gene matches. This CDR3 is CAARDRKYGANVLTF. CDR3 bases: TGTGCCGCACGGGACAGGAAATATGGGGCCAACGTCCTGACTTTC.

This chain links TRBV7-2 with TRBJ1-1; 7 positions agree with TRBD1. V shed 6 bases, J shed 5 bases, and the junction held 24 bases outside the gene matches. This CDR3 spans 19 amino acids. Germline CDR1 SGHTA, CDR2 FQGNSA. The CDR3 protein is CASRNYGLGQSPGQTEAFF. The CDR3 DNA is TGTGCCAGCAGAAATTATGGGTTGGGACAGTCCCCCGGTCAAACTGAAGCTTTCTTT.

The chain couples TRBV2 to TRBJ2-2; possibly TRBD1 for D (5 bases). Germline CDR1 and CDR2: SNHLY and FYNNEI. This CDR3 spans 14 amino acids. Trimming took off 6 bases at V and 1 base at J, with 9 bases between the two ends. Here the CDR3 reads CASRAQGNTGELFF. The CDR3, as DNA: TGTGCCAGCAGGGCCCAGGGGAACACCGGGGAGCTGTTTTTT.

CDR3 DNA: TGCAGTGCTAGAGCTGGGACGGGCAGCACTCTCTACGAGCAGTACTTC. Amino acid sequence: CSARAGTGSTLYEQYF. The V gene is TRBV20-1, the J gene TRBJ2-7, with D perhaps matching TRBD1 or TRBD2 (5 bases each). V was pared by 1 base and J by 3 bases, with 19 bases between. The CDR3 extends over 16 amino acids. Germline CDR1 and CDR2: DFQATT and SNEGSKA (reference sequence).

Ten or more counts support this clonotype. The gene calls are TRBV2 and TRBJ2-4; possibly TRBD1 for D (5 bases). V was trimmed by 10 bases and J by 0 bases, leaving 10 bases between them. Germline V gene sequence: CDR1 SNHLY, CDR2 FYNNEI. The CDR3 sequence is 13 residues long. DNA of the CDR3: TGTGCCACCATGACAGTAGCCAAAAACATTCAGTACTTC. Its protein is CATMTVAKNIQYF.

This clonotype was seen only a few times. The V and J genes are TRBV7-2 and TRBJ1-6; 8 nucleotides line up with TRBD1. This CDR3 has 15 residues. CDR1 is SGHTA and CDR2 is FQGNSA in the germline V gene. After removal of 1 base from V and 11 bases from J, the junction contained 7 bases not matched to a gene. CDR3 sequence: CASSLGTGIRTPLHF. CDR3 DNA sequence: TGTGCCAGCAGCTTAGGGACAGGGATAAGAACACCCCTCCACTTT.

The table lists this clonotype with many counts. The chain joins TRBV3-1 to TRBJ1-1, with D hard to call. CDR3 size: 14 residues. Germline CDR1 LGHDT, CDR2 YNNKEL (reference sequence). Trimming took 4 bases from V and 1 from J, leaving 10 bases between them. CDR3: CASSPLGTNTEAFF. CDR3 sequence (DNA): TGTGCCAGCAGCCCTTTAGGCACGAACACTGAAGCTTTCTTT.

This clonotype was recorded many times. The junction differs from germline at one of its ends, possibly a read error. The CDR3 sequence is CASSLLAGGTGELFF. The CDR3 nucleotides are TGTGCTAGCAGCTTACTAGCGGGAGGCACCGGGGAGCTGTTTTTT. The V gene is TRBV7-7, the J gene TRBJ2-2; TRBD2 aligns across 12 bases. Germline V lookup: CDR1 SSHAT, CDR2 FNYEAQ (reference sequence). This CDR3 spans 15 amino acids.

This clonotype was found many times. The genes are TRBV28 and TRBJ1-6; the D is unclear. CDR1 MDHEN and CDR2 SYDVKM come from the germline V gene. The V and J ends lost 7 bases and 0 bases respectively, with 13 bases between them. This CDR3 spans 16 amino acids. The CDR3 is CASTPSGSSYNSPLHF. In DNA form, the CDR3 reads TGTGCCAGCACCCCGAGTGGGAGCTCCTATAATTCACCCCTCCACTTT. Together with reference TRBV28 and TRBJ1-6, the CDR3 gives the full variable domain: DVKVTQSSRYLVKRTGEKVFLECVQDMDHENMFWYRQDPGLGLRLIYFSYDVKMKEKGDIPEGYSVSREKKERFSLILESASTNQTSMYLCASTPSGSSYNSPLHFGNGTRLTVT.

Note on this clonotype: One end of the junction does not line up with germline, which may come from a read error. The chain carries TRBV7-9 and TRBJ2-3; 7 nucleotides line up with TRBD2. The V gene's germline CDR1 is SEHNR and CDR2 FQNEAQ (reference sequence). The CDR3 is 17 amino acids. For the CDR3, the DNA is TGTGCCAGCAACTTAACGTGGTGGGAGGGAGATACAGATACGCAGTATTTT. Translated: CASNLTWWEGDTDTQYF.

In its sample, this clonotype was seen many times. The rearrangement joins TRBV28 to TRBJ1-5; no reliable D call. The CDR3 is 16 amino acids. The germline CDR1 and CDR2 sequences are MDHEN and SYDVKM. V gave up 3 bases and J gave up 0 bases, with 12 bases separating them. DNA of the CDR3: TGTGCCAGCAGTTTGAACGGCGGTTATAGCAATCAGCCCCAGCATTTT. Amino acids: CASSLNGGYSNQPQHF.

This clonotype appeared a few times. The chain carries TRBV15 and TRBJ1-2, with D possibly matching TRBD1 (5 bases). In germline, CDR1 is LNHNV, CDR2 YYDKDF (reference sequence). Trimming removed 1 base at V and 7 bases at J, with 7 bases between. CDR3 size: 12 residues. The CDR3 region has the DNA TGTGCCACCAGCAGAGCTGGGGGTGGCTACACCTTC. As protein: CATSRAGGGYTF.

The chain employs TRBV20-1 and TRBJ1-2; 7 bases line up with TRBD1. The CDR3 has 18 residues. V lost 5 bases and J lost 5; bases outside the gene matches: 23. CDR1 DFQATT and CDR2 SNEGSKA come from the germline V gene (reference sequence). CDR3 amino acids: CSAGGKRIFRGWEYGYTF. CDR3 sequence (DNA): TGCAGTGCTGGAGGAAAACGTATATTCAGGGGGTGGGAGTATGGCTACACCTTC.

The chain links TRBV28 to TRBJ1-2; D ambiguous. This CDR3 is built from 12 residues. Germline CDR1 is MDHEN and CDR2 is SYDVKM. Trimming shortened V by 8 bases and J by 6 bases, and 13 bases separated the two germline ends. This CDR3 reads CASYIITHGYTF. CDR3 DNA: TGTGCCAGCTATATTATTACTCATGGCTACACCTTC.

The sample holds a few counts of this clonotype. A much larger clone is a single base away; this may be a read error. This chain uses TRBV7-2 with TRBJ2-5; 13 nucleotides line up with TRBD2. Germline trimming cut 6 bases from V and 7 bases from J; bases unmatched to any gene: 8. Germline CDR1 and CDR2: SGHTA and FQGNSA. The CDR3 is made up of 15 amino acids. The CDR3 DNA follows: TGTGCCAGCAGTCGCGGACTAGCGGGAGCAGGGACCCAGTACTTC. Protein product: CASSRGLAGAGTQYF.

This clonotype was seen at least ten times. The J gene is TRBJ2-5, the V gene TRBV3-1, with TRBD2 matching over 9 bases. V lost 0 bases and J lost 5; bases outside the gene matches: 4. The CDR3 totals 15 residues. The germline V gene has CDR1 LGHDT and CDR2 YNNKEL (reference sequence). CDR3 coding DNA: TGTGCCAGCAGCCAAGAGGTAGCGGGAGAGGAGACCCAGTACTTC. Translating it yields CASSQEVAGEETQYF.

The sample holds many counts of this clonotype. This chain connects TRBV7-9 to TRBJ2-5, with D unclear. Trimming took off 0 bases at V and 7 bases at J, with 6 bases between the two ends. There are 12 residues in the CDR3. Germline CDR1 and CDR2: SEHNR and FQNEAQ (reference sequence). The CDR3 sequence: CASSLAKATQYF. The CDR3 DNA is TGTGCCAGCAGCTTAGCGAAGGCGACCCAGTACTTC.

The chain is built from TRBV2 and TRBJ2-3; possibly TRBD2 for D (5 bases). The CDR3 has 13 residues. Trimming cost V 7 bases and J 5 bases, with 13 bases left between them. Looked up from germline, CDR1 is SNHLY and CDR2 is FYNNEI. CDR3 in DNA: TGTGCCAGCACTCCCCCCGCGGGAGATACGCAGTATTTT. It specifies CASTPPAGDTQYF.

This clonotype was seen more than once but under ten times. This chain links TRBV6-5 with TRBJ1-2; D is undetermined. Trimming cost V 1 base and J 4 bases, with 10 bases left between them. The CDR3 consists of 14 residues. Germline CDR1 MNHEY, CDR2 SVGAGI. The CDR3 DNA reads TGTGCCAGCAGTTACTGGGTTCCGATCTATGGCTACACCTTC. Translated, it gives CASSYWVPIYGYTF.

This clonotype was seen ten or more times. This chain connects TRBV12-3 or TRBV12-4 to TRBJ1-2; TRBD1 is a possible D gene (6 bases). There are 16 residues in the CDR3. V was trimmed by 2 bases and J by 7 bases, leaving 20 bases between them. In DNA, the CDR3 is TGTGCCAGCAGTTTAAGGGGGGGTATGGCTCTATCTGGCTACACCTTC. Translation gives CASSLRGGMALSGYTF.

This clonotype was found a few times. The chain combines TRBV6-1 with TRBJ2-7; the D gene is possibly TRBD2 (6 bases). The germline V gene has CDR1 MNHNS and CDR2 SASEGT. The CDR3 loop spans 13 amino acids. The V gene lost 8 bases and the J gene lost 2 bases, with 13 bases spanning the gap. CDR3 sequence reads: CASGGGWTYEQYF. The CDR3 coding sequence is TGTGCCAGCGGAGGAGGGTGGACCTACGAGCAGTACTTC.

The CDR3 protein is CASSGTSGGVSHEQYF. CDR3 nucleotides: TGTGCCAGTAGCGGGACTAGCGGGGGTGTGAGTCACGAGCAGTACTTC. V gene TRBV19 combines with J gene TRBJ2-7, with 14 bases matching TRBD2. The ends lost 6 bases at V and 5 bases at J; junction bases unmatched: 9. This CDR3 has 16 amino acids. CDR1 and CDR2 (germline): LNHDA, SQIVND (reference sequence).